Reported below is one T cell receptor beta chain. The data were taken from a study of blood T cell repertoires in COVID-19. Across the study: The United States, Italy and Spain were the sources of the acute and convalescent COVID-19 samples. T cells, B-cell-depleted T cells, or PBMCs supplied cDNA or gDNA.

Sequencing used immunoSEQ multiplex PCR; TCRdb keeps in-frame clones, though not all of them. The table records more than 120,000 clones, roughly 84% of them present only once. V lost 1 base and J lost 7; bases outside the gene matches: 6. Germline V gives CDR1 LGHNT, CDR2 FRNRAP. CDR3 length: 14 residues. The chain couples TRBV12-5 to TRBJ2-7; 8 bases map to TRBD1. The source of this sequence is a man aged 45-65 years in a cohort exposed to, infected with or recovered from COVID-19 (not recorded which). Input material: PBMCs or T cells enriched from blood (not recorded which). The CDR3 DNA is TGTGCTAGTGGTTTGGGGCAGGGGGCGAGGGAGCAGTACTTC. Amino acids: CASGLGQGAREQYF.